This entry lists 30 T cell receptor beta chains sequenced from one sample in a study of cytomegalovirus exposure and HLA in healthy donors. A multiplex PCR was run with 60 Vbeta primers and 13 Jbeta primers. The protocol was immunoSEQ multiplex PCR, while the TCRdb copy is restricted to in-frame clones and leaves out a portion. The sample has under 200,000 clones; around 69% are singletons. Sequencing was performed on PBMCs. Receptor source: a man in his fifties or sixties in good health and CMV-seronegative.

This clone was seen just once. The DNA for the CDR3 is TGTGCCAGCACCAAAACTAGCGGGAGGAGCTACGAGCAGTACTTC. Its protein product is CASTKTSGRSYEQYF. The chain combines TRBV28 with TRBJ2-7; 12 bases map to TRBD2. CDR1 is MDHEN, CDR2 SYDVKM, per germline. V was pared by 7 bases and J by 3 bases, with 7 bases of the junction left unmatched. The CDR3 covers 15 residues. The whole variable domain, remainder taken from reference TRBV28 and TRBJ2-7, is DVKVTQSSRYLVKRTGEKVFLECVQDMDHENMFWYRQDPGLGLRLIYFSYDVKMKEKGDIPEGYSVSREKKERFSLILESASTNQTSMYLCASTKTSGRSYEQYFGPGTRLTVT.

This chain links TRBV7-6 with TRBJ1-2, with D possibly TRBD1 on 6 matching bases. V was shortened by 1 base and J by 7 bases, with 16 bases between the two germline ends. The CDR3 has 15 amino acids. Germline CDR1 SGHVS, CDR2 FNYEAQ. Here the CDR3 reads CASSLGRAGASGYTF. The CDR3 nucleotides read TGTGCCAGCAGCTTAGGTAGGGCAGGGGCGTCTGGCTACACCTTC.

There are a few counts of this clone. The J gene is TRBJ2-3, the V gene TRBV29-1; 9 nucleotides agree with TRBD2. Per the germline V gene, CDR1 is SQVTM and CDR2 is ANQGSEA. This CDR3 contains 13 residues. V trimming: 3 bases; J trimming: 6 bases; junction bases outside the gene matches: 4. The CDR3 sequence is CSVEASGVDTQYF. The CDR3 DNA sequence: TGCAGCGTTGAGGCTAGCGGGGTGGATACGCAGTATTTT.

The chain is built from TRBV28 and TRBJ2-3, with a tentative D call TRBD2 (6 bases). CDR3 size: 18 residues. Germline loops: CDR1 MDHEN, CDR2 SYDVKM. With 6 bases removed from V and 6 bases from J, the gap between germline ends came to 28 bases. The CDR3 DNA reads as TGTGCCAGCAGCACCCCGCATAGTATTACGGGAGAATCGGATACGCAGTATTTT. Its translation: CASSTPHSITGESDTQYF.

The V and J genes are TRBV5-4 and TRBJ2-1; TRBD2 matches 13 bases. The germline gives CDR1 SGHNT, CDR2 YYREEE (reference sequence). The junction had 3 bases not matched to a gene; V was cut back by 2 bases and J by 7 bases. The CDR3 runs to 15 residues. CDR3 region: CASSLRLAGGNEQFF. The CDR3 DNA is TGTGCCAGCAGCTTAAGACTAGCGGGGGGAAATGAGCAGTTCTTC.

In this sample, this clone turned up a few times. Compared with germline, one end of the junction differs, possibly owing to a read error. J is TRBJ2-5 and V is TRBV7-9; 10 nucleotides align to TRBD2. The CDR3 sequence is 17 residues long. Germline V gives CDR1 SEHNR, CDR2 FQNEAQ (reference sequence). The chain's CDR3 is CSSSLILLAGEVETQYF. DNA for the CDR3: TGTTCCAGCAGCTTAATTTTGCTAGCGGGAGAGGTAGAGACCCAGTACTTC.

The chain links TRBV14 to TRBJ1-5, with 7 bases identical to TRBD1. From germline, CDR1 is SGHDN and CDR2 FVKESK. The V gene end was trimmed by 4 bases and the J gene end by 7 bases; junction bases not matched to a gene: 7. The CDR3 is made up of 14 amino acids. CDR3 coding DNA: TGTGCCAGCAGCCTAACAGGGGAAGGCCAGCCCCAGCATTTT. This translates into CASSLTGEGQPQHF.

This chain links TRBV19 with TRBJ1-1; 8 bases are shared with TRBD1. V lost 5 bases to trimming and J lost 8 bases; unmatched junction nucleotides: 4. CDR3 size: 12 residues. CDR1 and CDR2 (germline): LNHDA, SQIVND (reference sequence). CDR3 residues: CASSPRDREAFF. The DNA of the CDR3 is TGTGCCAGTAGTCCCCGGGACAGGGAAGCTTTCTTT.

This clone was seen a handful of times. This sequence joins TRBV7-3 and TRBJ1-1, with D possibly being TRBD1 (5 bases). The CDR3 totals 14 residues. CDR1 and CDR2 (germline): SGHTA, FQGTGA. V was shortened by 2 bases and J by 3 bases, with 10 bases between the two germline ends. CDR3 protein: CASSLVGRDTEAFF. In nucleotides, the CDR3 is TGTGCCAGCAGCTTAGTAGGCAGGGACACTGAAGCTTTCTTT.

The rearrangement links TRBV5-1 to TRBJ2-2; 7 nucleotides line up with TRBD1. From germline, CDR1 is SGHRS and CDR2 YFSETQ. This CDR3 has 17 amino acids. The ends lost 0 bases at V and 0 bases at J; junction bases unmatched: 5. The CDR3, as DNA: TGCGCCAGCAGCTTGGGTGCCGGGACAGCGAACACCGGGGAGCTGTTTTTT. The encoded protein is CASSLGAGTANTGELFF.

V gene TRBV6-5 combines with J gene TRBJ2-3; no reliable D call. This CDR3 contains 15 residues. The V gene's germline CDR1 is MNHEY and CDR2 SVGAGI. V dropped 0 bases and J dropped 1 base, with 8 bases sitting between them. The CDR3 DNA is TGTGCCAGCAGTTACTCGAACTACCGCACAGATACGCAGTATTTT. Translating it yields CASSYSNYRTDTQYF.

The rearrangement links TRBV28 to TRBJ1-1; 9 bases map to TRBD1. V lost 5 bases, J lost 7 bases, and 5 bases stayed unmatched. Per germline, CDR1 MDHEN and CDR2 SYDVKM. The CDR3 is 13 residues long. The CDR3 reads CASSPGTGREAFF. In nucleotides, the CDR3 is TGTGCCAGCAGTCCAGGGACAGGGCGTGAAGCTTTCTTT.

The rearrangement joins TRBV28 to TRBJ2-1, with TRBD2 identical over 8 bases. Per the germline V gene, CDR1 is MDHEN and CDR2 is SYDVKM. CDR3 size: 16 residues. J lost 3 bases, V lost 7 bases, and 11 bases had no gene match. The CDR3 sequence is CASTTPGSGGYNEQFF. DNA of the CDR3: TGTGCCAGCACTACCCCGGGCAGCGGGGGCTACAATGAGCAGTTCTTC. The whole variable domain, filled in from reference TRBV28 and TRBJ2-1, reads DVKVTQSSRYLVKRTGEKVFLECVQDMDHENMFWYRQDPGLGLRLIYFSYDVKMKEKGDIPEGYSVSREKKERFSLILESASTNQTSMYLCASTTPGSGGYNEQFFGPGTRLTVL.

This clone has a handful of counts. The chain is built from TRBV6-5 and TRBJ1-1; perhaps TRBD1 as D (5 bases). The germline gives CDR1 MNHEY, CDR2 SVGAGI. This CDR3 has 15 residues. With 0 bases removed from V and 1 base from J, the gap between germline ends came to 9 bases. The CDR3 nucleotides are TGTGCCAGCAGTTACTCGGCCAGGGCGAACACTGAAGCTTTCTTT. This sequence encodes CASSYSARANTEAFF.

Concerning this clone itself: Other nucleotide sequences in the sample specify the same CDR3. V gene TRBV11-2 combines with J gene TRBJ1-1; D uncertain. V was clipped by 0 bases and J by 4 bases, with 6 bases between them. The CDR3 length is 13 residues. Germline V gene lookup returns CDR1 SGHAT and CDR2 FQNNGV. CDR3 in amino acids: CASSLDRGTEAFF. CDR3 nucleotides: TGTGCCAGCAGCTTAGATCGGGGCACTGAAGCTTTCTTT. Using reference TRBV11-2 and TRBJ1-1 for the parts outside the CDR3, the full variable domain is EAGVAQSPRYKIIEKRQSVAFWCNPISGHATLYWYQQILGQGPKLLIQFQNNGVVDDSQLPKDRFSAERLKGVDSTLKIQPAKLEDSAVYLCASSLDRGTEAFFGQGTRLTVV.

V usage is TRBV15 and J usage is TRBJ1-3; possibly TRBD1 for D (5 bases). The CDR3 length is 16 residues. The V gene lost 0 bases and the J gene lost 3 bases, with 12 bases spanning the gap. Germline CDR1 and CDR2: LNHNV and YYDKDF (reference sequence). CDR3: CATSRDHRGSGNTIYF. The CDR3 coding sequence is TGTGCCACCAGCAGAGATCATAGGGGAAGTGGAAACACCATATATTTT.

The rearrangement uses TRBV6-1 and TRBJ1-2; 7 nucleotides match TRBD1. Per germline, CDR1 MNHNS and CDR2 SASEGT. The V gene end was trimmed by 3 bases and the J gene end by 5 bases; junction bases not matched to a gene: 9. CDR3 length: 15 residues. The CDR3 DNA sequence: TGTGCCAGCAGTGAGACAGGGAATGGTGTATATGGCTACACCTTC. Its protein is CASSETGNGVYGYTF.

The chain recombines TRBV6-6 with TRBJ1-5; D is perhaps TRBD1 (6 bases). The CDR3 has 12 residues. CDR1 MNHNY and CDR2 SVGAGI come from the germline V gene (reference sequence). V was trimmed by 3 bases and J by 7 bases, leaving 7 bases between them. The CDR3 DNA reads as TGTGCCAGCAGTTATGGGACACAGCCCCAGCATTTT. Translating it yields CASSYGTQPQHF.

The CDR3 DNA sequence: TGTGCCAGCAGCTTAGCGGGGGGGGAATACGAGCAGTACTTC. Residues: CASSLAGGEYEQYF. J is TRBJ2-7 and V is TRBV7-2, with 7 bases fitting TRBD2. The CDR3 length is 14 residues. In germline, CDR1 is SGHTA, CDR2 FQGNSA. V lost 0 bases, J lost 4 bases, and 3 bases stayed unmatched.

The chain uses TRBV5-1 and TRBJ2-7, with D perhaps TRBD2 (5 bases). Germline V gives CDR1 SGHRS, CDR2 YFSETQ. The CDR3 has 13 amino acids. The ends were cut back, 2 bases at V and 2 bases at J, with 8 bases in the middle. CDR3 in DNA: TGCGCCAGCAGCTTCGGCGGGCCCTACGAGCAGTACTTC. This translates into CASSFGGPYEQYF.

This clone was observed a handful of times. This chain uses TRBV29-1 with TRBJ2-7; 7 bases match TRBD1. In germline, CDR1 is SQVTM, CDR2 ANQGSEA. The CDR3 runs 14 residues. The J segment lost 2 bases and the V segment lost 7 bases, leaving 11 bases of the junction unmatched. CDR3 nucleotides: TGCAGCGCTATGGGACAGCTTCCCCCCTACGAGCAGTACTTC. It specifies CSAMGQLPPYEQYF.

The chain carries TRBV5-8 and TRBJ1-3, with 7 bases matching TRBD1. V lost 4 bases, J lost 0 bases, and 4 bases stayed unmatched. Germline V lookup: CDR1 SGHTS, CDR2 YDEGEE. This CDR3 contains 15 residues. CDR3 DNA: TGTGCCAGCAGCCACCCAGGGGGCTCTGGAAACACCATATATTTT. Translating gives CASSHPGGSGNTIYF. Complete variable domain (other parts from reference TRBV5-8 and TRBJ1-3): EAGVTQSPTHLIKTRGQQATLRCSPISGHTSVYWYQQALGLGLQFLLWYDEGEERNRGNFPPRFSGRQFPNYSSELNVNALELEDSALYLCASSHPGGSGNTIYFGEGSWLTVV.

The rearrangement joins TRBV30 to TRBJ2-5, with 9 bases fitting TRBD1. The closer fit of TRBJ2-7 to the DNA end suggests the J call may be wrong. The CDR3 is 14 residues long. Germline V gene data show CDR1 as GTSNPN and CDR2 as SVGIG (reference sequence). CDR3: CAWSGTGRWYEQYF. The DNA for the CDR3 is TGTGCCTGGAGCGGGACAGGGAGGTGGTACGAGCAGTACTTC.

The chain carries TRBV27 and TRBJ1-5; a possible D gene is TRBD1 (6 bases). Between the trimmed V and J ends, which lost 5 bases and 1 base, there was a span of 12 bases. The germline V gene has CDR1 MNHEY and CDR2 SMNVEV (reference sequence). The CDR3 totals 15 residues. The CDR3 DNA reads as TGTGCCAGCAGTCCGGCAGGGGCAAGCAATCAGCCCCAGCATTTT. Translation: CASSPAGASNQPQHF.

This rearrangement joins TRBV27 to TRBJ2-1, with D unclear. V shed 3 bases and J shed 8 bases, with 14 bases lying between them. This CDR3 has 14 residues. Germline V CDR1 and CDR2: MNHEY, SMNVEV (reference sequence). The CDR3 DNA reads TGTGCCAGCAGTTTTCGTACGGGTTGGGATGAGCAGTTCTTC. The encoded protein is CASSFRTGWDEQFF.

As regards this clone: A junction end diverges from the germline sequence, so it may reflect a read error. The J gene is TRBJ1-1, the V gene TRBV7-9, with no clear D. Germline loops: CDR1 SEHNR, CDR2 FQNEAQ (reference sequence). This CDR3 region has 13 residues. The DNA of the CDR3 is TGTTCCAGCAGCTGGGAGAAGAACACTGAAGCTTTCTTT. Its translation: CSSSWEKNTEAFF.

The chain employs TRBV7-3 and TRBJ2-5; the D is unclear. V was clipped by 5 bases and J by 1 base, with 14 bases between them. Germline CDR1 is SGHTA and CDR2 is FQGTGA. This CDR3 has 15 residues. This CDR3 is CASSRYRDIQETQYF. The CDR3 DNA reads TGTGCCAGCAGCCGATACAGAGACATCCAAGAGACCCAGTACTTC.

This CDR3 reads CASSFGTAYGYTF. Written as DNA, the CDR3 is TGTGCCAGCAGCTTCGGGACAGCCTATGGCTACACCTTC. V is TRBV14 and J is TRBJ1-2; TRBD1 matches 7 bases. The germline V gene has CDR1 SGHDN and CDR2 FVKESK. Losses at the gene ends were 5 bases for V and 4 bases for J; bases not matched to a gene: 4. The CDR3 runs 13 residues.

This chain's CDR3 is CASRLTSGVTGELFF. In nucleotides, the CDR3 is TGTGCCAGCAGGTTGACTAGCGGGGTCACCGGGGAGCTGTTTTTT. The chain has TRBV27 and TRBJ2-2; 11 positions agree with TRBD2. This CDR3 spans 15 amino acids. V shed 6 bases, J shed 4 bases, and the junction held 4 bases outside the gene matches. CDR1 and CDR2 from the germline V gene are MNHEY and SMNVEV (reference sequence).

This chain joins TRBV9 and TRBJ2-5; TRBD1 aligns across 8 bases. The end of the DNA fits TRBJ2-7 better, so the J call may be wrong. Germline assignment: CDR1 SGDLS and CDR2 YYNGEE. There are 16 residues in the CDR3. The CDR3 DNA follows: TGTGCCAGCAGCGTAGCTCTGGTCAGGGGGCCCCACGAGCAGTACTTC. Translating gives CASSVALVRGPHEQYF.